This T cell receptor beta chain was profiled in a study of T cells after yellow fever vaccination. Background on the study: Fractions with few cells were prepared using SMART-Seq v4 Ultra Low Input.

Comment on this clonotype: The antigen is not known.

Germline CDR1 reads SQVTM; CDR2 reads ANQGSEA. V shed 6 bases and J shed 7 bases, with 10 bases lying between them. The CDR3 covers 11 residues. General observations from the study: Most clones from primary vaccination resurfaced after the booster (around 95% CD4, 75% to 90% CD8). From the bulk population, abundant clonotypes could contaminate and appear within FACS-sorted repertoires.

A process of 5'RACE template switching, which added a universal primer site and UMIs, was used to make TCR cDNA. TCRdb reprocessed the 5' RACE reads with MiXCR, giving one entry per CDR3 protein. In the table there are fewer than 85,000 distinct CDR3 sequences, approximately 7.5% of which are singletons. The source material was CD8+ T cells sorted from PBMCs, sampled on the day of the yellow fever booster vaccination. The chain carries TRBV29-1 and TRBJ2-1; possibly TRBD1 or TRBD2 for D (5 bases each). The receptor was derived from a man younger than 45 who received the YFV17D yellow fever vaccine. The CDR3 spells CSVPWGNEQFF. CDR3 DNA: TGCAGCGTCCCCTGGGGGAATGAGCAGTTCTTC.